The rows below give T cell receptor beta chains drawn from one sample of a study of CD4+ T cells in melanoma. Sequencing used immunoSEQ multiplex PCR; TCRdb keeps in-frame clones, though not all of them. The sample has under 8,000 clones; approximately 70% are singletons. Sequencing was carried out using cells from a culture (not recorded whether cultured in vitro). The receptors shown here come from a human donor with melanoma. The CDR3 runs from the conserved cysteine through the conserved F or W. D genes are given only for firm matches. Only part of the rows carry a size: once, few, many, or a class if the clone is expanded.

>TRBV2|-|TRBJ1-3|few
TGTGCCAGCAGTGAAAGGCAGTGGGGCGACACCATATATTTT
CASSERQWGDTIYF
>TRBV2|TRBD1|TRBJ1-2|medium-sized
TGTGCCAGCAGTGAAGACAGGGGAGTTGGCTATGGCTACACCTTC
CASSEDRGVGYGYTF
>TRBV19|TRBD1|TRBJ2-5|few
TGTGCCAGCCGACAGGGTAATGGTGAGACCCAGTACTTC
CASRQGNGETQYF
>TRBV19|-|TRBJ1-5|few
TGTGCCAGTAGTATATTGGAAGGGGGATATAGCAATCAGCCCCAGCATTTT
CASSILEGGYSNQPQHF
>TRBV7-8|-|TRBJ2-2|-
TGTGCCAGCAGCTCCCTCGCAGTCTCATCCGGGGAGCTGTTTTTT
CASSSLAVSSGELFF
>TRBV5-1|-|TRBJ1-2|-
TGCGCCAGCAGCCAAACCAGTAACTATGGCTACACCTTC
CASSQTSNYGYTF
>TRBV4-2|TRBD1|TRBJ1-2|-
TGTGCCAGCAGCAATACAGGGGGCGAGGGGTCCCCTGGCTACACCTTC
CASSNTGGEGSPGYTF
>TRBV7-3|-|TRBJ2-2|few
TGTGCCAGCAGCGTGACTATGGCGTCGGGCACCGGGGAGCTGTTTTTT
CASSVTMASGTGELFF
>TRBV7-3|TRBD1|TRBJ2-1|-
TGTGCCAGCAGCCCAGGACAGGGCTCCTACAATGAGCAGTTCTTC
CASSPGQGSYNEQFF
>TRBV10-3|TRBD1|TRBJ2-3|-
TGTGCCATCAGTGATGGGCCGGGACAGACCCTGGGAGATACGCAGTATTTT
CAISDGPGQTLGDTQYF
>TRBV19|TRBD2|TRBJ2-2|-
TGTGCCAGTAGTATTTATGGGGGGGACACCGGGGAGCTGTTTTTT
CASSIYGGDTGELFF